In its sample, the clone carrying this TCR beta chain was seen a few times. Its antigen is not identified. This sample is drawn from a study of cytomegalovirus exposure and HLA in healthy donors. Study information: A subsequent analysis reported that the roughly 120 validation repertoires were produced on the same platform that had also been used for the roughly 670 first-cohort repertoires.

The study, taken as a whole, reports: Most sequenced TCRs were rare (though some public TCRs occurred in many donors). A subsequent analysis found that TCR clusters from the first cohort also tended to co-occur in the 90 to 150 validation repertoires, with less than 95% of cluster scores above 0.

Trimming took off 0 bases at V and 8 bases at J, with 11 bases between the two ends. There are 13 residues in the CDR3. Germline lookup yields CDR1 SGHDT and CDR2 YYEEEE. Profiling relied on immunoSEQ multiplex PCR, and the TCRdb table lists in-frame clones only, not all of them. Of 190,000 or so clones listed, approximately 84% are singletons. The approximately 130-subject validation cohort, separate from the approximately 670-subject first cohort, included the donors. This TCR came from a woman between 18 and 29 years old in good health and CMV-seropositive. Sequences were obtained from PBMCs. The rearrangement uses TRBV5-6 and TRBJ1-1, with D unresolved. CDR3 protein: CASSLVSGGEAFF. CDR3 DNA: TGTGCCAGCAGCTTGGTCTCGGGAGGGGAAGCTTTCTTT.